This T cell receptor (beta chain) was sequenced for a study of shared clonotypes between healthy human individuals (TCRdb year 2020). For context, the study as a whole: The cohort included three men and two women between 18 and 49 years of age. For each donor, three plates each were used for CD4 naive and CD4 memory, two plates were used for CD8 naive, and one plate was used for CD8 memory. To estimate repertoire size and how much clonotypes are shared between individuals, the study performed deep sequencing of blood TCR repertoires from a few healthy adults. Different laboratories and diverse techniques were used to prepare libraries and sequence TCR repertoires, to increase sequencing depth and limit assay-specific biases. Between about 0.8 and 8.9 billion PBMCs per donor were obtained by leukapheresis. The paper as a whole reports these results and caveats: Compared with non-shared clonotypes, clonotypes shared by all four sorted-subset donors had higher generation probabilities. Even with the large sequencing depth, rarefaction of the sorted-subset datasets indicated that sequencing was incomplete. Sampling was restricted to blood, and TCR repertoires in tissues likely differ from the TCR repertoires found in blood. Pairwise subsampling indicated that sequencing depth was expected to affect the degree of clonotype sharing among donors. Estimated clonotype richness was generally larger for naive than for memory subsets. The small number of donors limited the genetic and exposure-history diversity represented. Across a handful of donors, approximately 5% of naive CD4, approximately 3.5% of naive CD8, 2.3% of memory CD4, and approximately 0.42% of memory CD8 clonotypes were shared.

CD8 naive samples were obtained by positive selection for CCR7 among CD45RO-negative cells, yielding a CD45RA+CCR7+ population from which TemRA cells were excluded. The donors were healthy, HIV-negative adults with no recently reported acute infections or vaccinations. Every donor was a Caucasian adult living in Nashville, Tennessee, USA. After blood collection by leukapheresis, PBMCs were isolated using Ficoll-Histopaque density gradient centrifugation and then cryopreserved in the vapor phase of liquid nitrogen. Analytical flow cytometry was used to check the purity and quantity of each magnetically sorted T cell population. Genomic DNA was isolated from each sorted fraction and quantified by UV absorbance on a Nanodrop 2000c. About this clone: The target of this receptor is not known. Per-base qualities were not stored, and no clone one base away is much larger.

Using the deep immunoSEQ assay, multiplex PCR amplified TCR CDR3 regions from genomic DNA. Genomic DNA extracted from each cell subset was distributed evenly over all wells of several immunoSEQ 96-well plates, and each plate served as one replicate. For sorted subsets, 200 to 250 ng genomic DNA, equal to some 30,000 T cell genomes, was loaded into each replicate PCR. Purified libraries were quantified with a Qubit 3.0 fluorometer, sized on a Bioanalyzer 2100, and re-quantified with the KAPA Library Quantification kit. A separate single-read 150-cycle Illumina NextSeq 550 flow cell was used to sequence each immunoSEQ 96-well plate. On the authors' methods: Because the immunoSEQ output held only junctional sequences and lacked quality scores, the filtering could not match the filtering applied to full-length reads. To assign V/J genes and CDR3, sequences were annotated against IMGT germline references using PyIR, a Python wrapper for IgBLAST v1.9. Reads were filtered out if the reads had weak V/J assignments (E-value above 1e-6), no CDR3, stop codons, out-of-frame junctions, or ambiguous translated residues. V3J clonotypes were defined as sequences sharing the same inferred V gene, J gene, and CDR3 amino acid sequence. The percentage overlap between two repertoires was calculated by dividing the number of shared unique clonotypes by the size of the smaller repertoire. Richness of each repertoire was evaluated using RTK rarefaction, the Chao1 estimator, and Recon v2.1 estimates of unobserved clonotypes. For all TCRbeta clonotypes obtained by the gDNA method from a handful of donors, generation probabilities were computed with OLGA. As stored in TCRdb, this immuneACCESS dataset retains in-frame rearrangements with V and J assigned. A fraction of the clones does not appear; measured against another copy, unresolved V genes explain less than half of the discrepancy, and the remainder lacks a known reason. The V and J calls and clone size are taken from that table; D and trimming were inferred from the DNA. The sample table holds about 2 million clones, of which roughly 95% were seen once. Of the sample, 1.1% falls within the top ten clones.

CDR1 and CDR2 are read off the germline V gene as MNHNS and SASEGT. The cysteine opens and the phenylalanine closes a CDR3 of 13 amino acids. Just CDR3 DNA is preserved here, 39 bases in frame from base 1. At the junction V is shortened by 4 bases and J by 3 bases, with 10 bases in between. The chain is assembled from TRBV6-1 and TRBJ2-7, with the D segment identity uncertain. The receptor was isolated from a man between 18 and 35 years old in good health. Sequencing used naive CD8+ T cells sorted from blood. The cell subset or site label, as the study defines it: CD45RA+CCR7+. The bases read TGTGCCAGCAGTGTTACGTCGCGCTACGAGCAGTACTTC. Its coded protein is CASSVTSRYEQYF.